A selection of T cell receptor beta chains follows, all from one sample in a study of blood T cell repertoires in COVID-19. Generated by immunoSEQ multiplex PCR, the TCRdb table keeps only in-frame clones and is missing some. This sample has 300,000 to 400,000 clones, with more than 75% found just once. The specimen was peripheral blood. The receptors derive from a woman between 50 and 59 years old with COVID-19, enrolled during active disease. The conserved cysteine and the conserved F or W are not part of the CDR3 here. Each record gives: CDR3 protein, CDR3 length, J gene, V gene.

CDR3 protein: ASSSLAGGSTDTQY; CDR3 length: 14; J gene: TRBJ2-3; V gene: TRBV5-1
CDR3 protein: ASSLSRSSYEQY; CDR3 length: 12; J gene: TRBJ2-7; V gene: TRBV28
CDR3 protein: ASIRSTGYGYT; CDR3 length: 11; J gene: TRBJ1-2; V gene: TRBV12-3/TRBV12-4
CDR3 protein: ASSLVWQGEAAGNQPQH; CDR3 length: 17; J gene: TRBJ1-5; V gene: TRBV27
CDR3 protein: ASSLPRGHEKLF; CDR3 length: 12; J gene: TRBJ1-4; V gene: TRBV7-2
CDR3 protein: ASRQKVGQGPSGNTIY; CDR3 length: 16; J gene: TRBJ1-3; V gene: TRBV7-9
CDR3 protein: SVGRTGGDGYT; CDR3 length: 11; J gene: TRBJ1-2; V gene: TRBV29-1
CDR3 protein: AISPGLYNEQF; CDR3 length: 11; J gene: TRBJ2-1; V gene: TRBV10-3
CDR3 protein: ASSMTVNTEAF; CDR3 length: 11; J gene: TRBJ1-1; V gene: TRBV19
CDR3 protein: ASSPGTSVDEQY; CDR3 length: 12; J gene: TRBJ2-7; V gene: TRBV18
CDR3 protein: ASSLLLGSTEAF; CDR3 length: 12; J gene: TRBJ1-1; V gene: TRBV11-3
CDR3 protein: ASRLGGGFSNEQF; CDR3 length: 13; J gene: TRBJ2-1; V gene: TRBV6-5
CDR3 protein: ASSATRGLTEAF; CDR3 length: 12; J gene: TRBJ1-1; V gene: TRBV11-2
CDR3 protein: ASSPPQGARDTQY; CDR3 length: 13; J gene: TRBJ2-3; V gene: TRBV18
CDR3 protein: ASSLGQGNEKLF; CDR3 length: 12; J gene: TRBJ1-4; V gene: TRBV25-1
CDR3 protein: ASSRDLAGRADTQY; CDR3 length: 14; J gene: TRBJ2-3; V gene: TRBV7-9
CDR3 protein: ASSAPGLAFSNTGELF; CDR3 length: 16; J gene: TRBJ2-2; V gene: TRBV11-2
CDR3 protein: AWGQGNQPQH; CDR3 length: 10; J gene: TRBJ1-5; V gene: TRBV30
CDR3 protein: ASSQVGLEAF; CDR3 length: 10; J gene: TRBJ1-1; V gene: TRBV3-1/TRBV3-2
CDR3 protein: ASSFIAGGSDTQY; CDR3 length: 13; J gene: TRBJ2-3; V gene: TRBV27
CDR3 protein: ASSKDRGRREQY; CDR3 length: 12; J gene: TRBJ2-7; V gene: TRBV6-5
CDR3 protein: ASSQDSSGRNNEQF; CDR3 length: 14; J gene: TRBJ2-1; V gene: TRBV4-3
CDR3 protein: SAAGTYGYT; CDR3 length: 9; J gene: TRBJ1-2; V gene: TRBV20-1
CDR3 protein: ASRTGANTGELF; CDR3 length: 12; J gene: TRBJ2-2; V gene: TRBV9
CDR3 protein: ASSPRGWNQPQH; CDR3 length: 12; J gene: TRBJ1-5; V gene: TRBV6-5
CDR3 protein: ASSPMLTGTQY; CDR3 length: 11; J gene: TRBJ2-3; V gene: TRBV3-1/TRBV3-2
CDR3 protein: ASTQKVRRGGGELF; CDR3 length: 14; J gene: TRBJ2-2; V gene: TRBV7-8
CDR3 protein: ASSFGSAELF; CDR3 length: 10; J gene: TRBJ2-2; V gene: TRBV12-3/TRBV12-4
CDR3 protein: AWSVPGEQY; CDR3 length: 9; J gene: TRBJ2-7; V gene: TRBV30
CDR3 protein: ASSTGFNQPQH; CDR3 length: 11; J gene: TRBJ1-5; V gene: TRBV19
CDR3 protein: ASSLSGLGYT; CDR3 length: 10; J gene: TRBJ1-2; V gene: TRBV5-1
CDR3 protein: AISELQGNTGELF; CDR3 length: 13; J gene: TRBJ2-2; V gene: TRBV10-3
CDR3 protein: ASSPVGALNQPQH; CDR3 length: 13; J gene: TRBJ1-5; V gene: TRBV5-1